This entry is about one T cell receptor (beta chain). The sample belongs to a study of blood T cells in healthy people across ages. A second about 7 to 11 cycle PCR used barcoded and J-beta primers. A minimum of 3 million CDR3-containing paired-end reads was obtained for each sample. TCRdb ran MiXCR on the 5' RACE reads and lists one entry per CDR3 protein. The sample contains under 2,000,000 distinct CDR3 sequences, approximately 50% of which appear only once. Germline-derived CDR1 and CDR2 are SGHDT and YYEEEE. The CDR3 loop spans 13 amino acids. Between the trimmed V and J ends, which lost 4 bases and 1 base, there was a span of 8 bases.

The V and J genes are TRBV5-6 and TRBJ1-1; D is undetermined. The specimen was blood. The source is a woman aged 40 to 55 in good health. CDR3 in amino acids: CASSNTQNTEAFF. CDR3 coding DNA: TGTGCCAGCAGCAATACACAGAACACTGAAGCTTTCTTT.